This T cell receptor (beta chain) is from a study of regulatory dendritic cells for organ transplantation (dated by TCRdb to 2016 to 2017). At the level of the whole study: TCRbeta repertoires were sequenced from sorted naive and memory CD4+ and CD8+ T cells before and after allostimulation with regulatory or mature dendritic cells.

A multiplexed two-step PCR with Vbeta-specific forward primers and Jbeta-specific reverse primers was used to amplify the TCRbeta CDR3 regions. TCRbeta libraries were sequenced on an Illumina instrument through the immunoSEQ service. Under the source paper's analysis protocol: V, D and J genes were assigned using IMGT annotation, and counts were corrected for multiplex PCR bias using synthetic CDR3 analogues. Repertoire clonality was computed in the immunoSEQ Analyzer as one minus normalized Shannon entropy. Fisher's exact test with Benjamini-Hochberg false discovery rate control was used to define clonal expansion, with two-tailed P<0.01. The source is immuneACCESS, and TCRdb retained only in-frame sequences with V and J called. Part of the clones is not carried over; for the studies checked, unresolved V genes explain less than half of this, and the remainder is unexplained. For V, J and clone size, that table is used; D and trimming come from the DNA. Counted in this sample were over 25,000 clones; roughly 80% of them appeared once. About 0.094% of the sample lies in the top ten.

Relative to germline, V is 8 bases shorter and J is 2 bases shorter, with 15 bases between their ends. CDR1 and CDR2 are read off the germline V gene as MNHNS and SASEGT. The CDR3 starts with the cysteine, ends with the phenylalanine, and has 14 residues. CDR3 DNA is the only sequence kept; it has 42 bases, read in frame from the first base. FACS was used to sort CD4+ or CD8+ cells into naive T cells (CD45RA+) and memory T cells (CD45RO+). A couple of healthy control subjects provided the T cells used for TCR sequencing. Sorted T cell subsets that were not stimulated were used as baseline controls for the mixed lymphocyte reactions. Genomic DNA was extracted with the Qiagen DNeasy Blood & Tissue Kit. In the case of this clone: The specificity of this receptor is unknown. Per-base quality was not reported, and no clone a single base away is much larger than it.

Study-wide conclusions, independent of this receptor: The repertoires of naive CD4+ and CD8+ T cells were highly diverse, while memory cell repertoires were less diverse, with memory CD8+ cells being the most oligoclonal. The authors pointed out considerable heterogeneity between individuals in the alloreactive memory CD8+ T cell pool, and only two subjects were sequenced. Of the resting subsets, the one holding the most alloreactive TCR clonotypes was memory CD8+ T cells. In both subjects, allostimulation led to expansion of memory CD8+ clones, though the expansion induced by regulatory dendritic cells appeared to be more limited than that induced by mature dendritic cells.

Material for sequencing was naive CD4+ T cells from blood. The cell subset or site label corresponds to: CD45RA+ naive T cells. The chain couples TRBV6-1 to TRBJ1-1; the D gene is perhaps TRBD1, on 5 matching bases. This receptor was obtained from a human donor in good health. The CDR3: CASCSPGGNTEAFF. Read as DNA, the sequence is TGTGCCAGCTGTTCTCCGGGGGGAAACACTGAAGCTTTCTTT.